This TCR beta chain was recovered during a study of blood T cell repertoires in COVID-19. On the study more broadly: From T cells, B-cell-depleted T cells, or PBMCs came the material, which was cDNA or gDNA.

V lost 2 bases and J 6 bases, leaving 17 bases between the germline ends. The V gene's germline CDR1 is MDHEN and CDR2 SYDVKM. The length of the CDR3 is 16 residues. In the study's own analysis: Quantification of nucleated cells was approximated via reference gene primer amplification. Generated by immunoSEQ multiplex PCR, the TCRdb table keeps only in-frame clones and is missing some. That table is the source of V, J and clone size, and D and trimming were worked out from the DNA. The profile shows more than 95,000 clones, roughly 82% of them singletons. This clone was counted only a few times. Sequencing was performed on peripheral blood. The sequence was obtained from a man aged 55 to 70 with acute or convalescent COVID-19. V usage is TRBV28 and J usage is TRBJ1-5, with no clear D. Here the CDR3 reads CASSLLLSGRAQPQHF. Written as DNA, the CDR3 is TGTGCCAGCAGTTTACTGCTGAGCGGTAGGGCTCAGCCCCAGCATTTT.